The source of this TCR beta chain is a study of cytotoxic CD8 clonotypes in ibrutinib-treated CLL. Overall study context: Following treatment for a median around twelve months, range 6 to 36, response samples were then taken.

For this clone: What it binds is unknown.

The germline CDR1 and CDR2 sequences are SNHLY and FYNNEI. V gave up 4 bases and J gave up 4 bases; unmatched junction bases: 9. This CDR3 has 16 amino acids. Overall study results and limits: Patients showed higher baseline clonality than age-matched healthy donors, and it tracked circulating CD8+ T-cell counts. A rise in clonality was seen at ibrutinib response, and a fall back toward baseline was seen at progression. Sampling times, which were not matched between the groups, differed between sustained-remission patients and progressing patients.

TCRdb's copy holds only in-frame clones and misses some; the assay was immunoSEQ multiplex PCR. The sample yields 23,000 or so clones, roughly 65% seen once. The TCR sequence derives from a human donor with chronic lymphocytic leukemia. The sequences come from PBMCs, collected after 24 months of ibrutinib treatment. The chain joins TRBV2 to TRBJ2-2; TRBD2 agrees at 7 bases. The CDR3: CASSASPGLTTGELFF. The CDR3 DNA reads as TGTGCCAGCAGTGCCTCCCCGGGACTAACCACCGGGGAGCTGTTTTTT.